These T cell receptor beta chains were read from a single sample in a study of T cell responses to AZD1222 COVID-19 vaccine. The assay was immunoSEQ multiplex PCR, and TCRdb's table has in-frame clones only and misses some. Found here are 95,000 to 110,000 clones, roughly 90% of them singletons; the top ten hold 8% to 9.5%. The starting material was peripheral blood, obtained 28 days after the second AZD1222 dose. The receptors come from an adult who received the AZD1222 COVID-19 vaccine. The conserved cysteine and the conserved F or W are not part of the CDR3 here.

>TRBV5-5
ASSLGGGGSSYEQY
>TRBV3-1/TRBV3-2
ASAGTNYNEQF
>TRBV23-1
ASGNPGQGCDEQF
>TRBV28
ASSPGGHSYNEQF
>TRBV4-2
ASSQRRQGGDSGNTIY
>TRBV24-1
ATSEGLAGVSTDTQY
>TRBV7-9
ASSLESGRTDTQY
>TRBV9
ASSAQGAKGYT
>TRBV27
ASRSEGSTYYEQY
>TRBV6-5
ASIRDRGMGGYT
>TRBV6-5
ASRQGQAYGYT
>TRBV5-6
ASSRQEGQIYEQY
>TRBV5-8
ASSLSGWGRVYGYT
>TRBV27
ASSLTTENTEAF
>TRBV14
ASSLRTGHTDTQY
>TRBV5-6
ASSLGQPNSPLH
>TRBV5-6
ASSGTGAVALTEAF
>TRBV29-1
SVEMGPFEAF
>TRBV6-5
ASSYSGQPNEKLF
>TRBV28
ASIYQGVYNEQF
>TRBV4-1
ASSQERAVPTDTQY
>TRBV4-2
ASSQEVVSFGQGFGSPLH
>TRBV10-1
ASSESPFPAYEQY
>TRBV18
ASSPADRLPQQDGYT
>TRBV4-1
ASSPSGYT
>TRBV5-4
ASSWNGEVVANYEQY
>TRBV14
ASSQDSDSSTDTQY
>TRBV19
ASSSRTSKTYNEQF
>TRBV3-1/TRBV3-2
ASSPGGRVRTDTQY
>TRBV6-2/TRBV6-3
ASSAYTSGANVLT
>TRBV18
ASSPEWVNYGYT
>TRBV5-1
ASRGWGTEAF
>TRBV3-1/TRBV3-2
ASSQGASSGANVLT
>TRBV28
ASSSPALGFYEQY
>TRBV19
ASSILSDSVTSGANVLT
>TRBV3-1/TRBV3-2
ASSVRPGPPHEQY
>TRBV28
ASSLLARGQGQPQH
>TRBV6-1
ASSDISAISYNEQF
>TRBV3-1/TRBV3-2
ASSQPGQGAVSYT
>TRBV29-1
SVGWTAGEAF
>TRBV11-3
ASSPRGAGTSANYGYT
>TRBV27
ASSLTPFINEKLF
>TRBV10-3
ANKQAPANYGYT
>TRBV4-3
ASSQAGLAGTQY
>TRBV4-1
ASSQDRADGYEQY
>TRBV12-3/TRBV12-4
ASRRVNNEKLF
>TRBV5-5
ASSLGRGNYGYT
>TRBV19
ASSIDLSGNQPQH
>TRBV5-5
ASSLDRPFTDTQY
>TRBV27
ASRGPGSSYEQY
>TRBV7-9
ASSLGDRGGAF
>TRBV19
ASSIAGRLPPNTGELF